This T cell receptor beta chain appears in the sequencing data of a study of blood T cell repertoires in COVID-19. The trim removed 3 bases at V and 6 bases at J, leaving 7 bases unmatched. Germline V gene sequence: CDR1 LNHDA, CDR2 SQIVND (reference sequence). The length of the CDR3 is 15 residues. The protocol was immunoSEQ multiplex PCR, while the TCRdb copy is restricted to in-frame clones and leaves out a portion. The sample lists about 40,000 clones, about 80% occurring once. Only a few counts were recorded for this clone. The chain is built from TRBV19 and TRBJ2-1; TRBD1 matches 8 bases. Sequenced: peripheral blood. The TCR originated in a woman aged 55-69 years with acute or convalescent COVID-19. CDR3 bases: TGTGCCAGTAGTATGTCGGGGACAGGCTTCAATGAGCAGTTCTTC. It encodes CASSMSGTGFNEQFF.